This T cell receptor beta chain was captured in a study of cytomegalovirus exposure and HLA in healthy donors (TCRdb year 2017). For the wider study: An earlier analysis of about 560 of the donors reported over 250 Gb of sequence data and 100 million to 120 million unique TCR beta sequences obtained from about 179 million T cells. About 320 gigabases of sequencing data and roughly 90 million unique TCR sequences were included in an early release covering roughly 600 HLA-typed donors. Of the 300 to 500 genotyped donors, 80% to 90% were placed in the genetic ancestry cluster associated with self-reported Caucasian donors. The study was designed to test whether signatures of past pathogen exposure could be identified by cataloging public T cell receptors. The study profiled the T cell repertoires of 550 to 700 subjects by immunosequencing and related them to cytomegalovirus serostatus. Along with the approximately 650-subject first cohort, a separate validation cohort of approximately 110 different subjects was used. The study combined high-throughput TCR immunosequencing, statistical association of individual TCRs with disease status, and machine learning to predict cytomegalovirus infection status. A later analysis re-examined previously published TCR beta repertoires from 610 or so donors and added high-resolution HLA genotyping to investigate patterns of TCR occurrence. The later analysis used no new phenotypic data to find candidate immune exposures, relying instead on TCR beta sequences and their occurrence across donors. An earlier analysis of a few hundred of the donors applied high-throughput TCR beta sequencing to assess whether each TCR beta V gene segment acted as functional or pseudogenic. Donor age, sex, ethnicity and CMV serostatus were compiled together with the repertoire data. A later genetic analysis took genome-wide SNP genotypes for about 65% of the 666 donors and used that subset as a discovery cohort. All discovery cohort repertoires had been generated using a single sequencing platform. HLA typing covered class I and class II loci at four-digit resolution. The number of typed donors differed by locus: about 620-640 for A, B, C, DRB1 and DQB1; roughly 510 for DQA1; 606 for DPA1; and some 430 for DPB1. Roughly 5 DR-DQ haplotypes were handled as single units for association and clustering, since linkage in the cohort was strong. Among 300 to 450 genotyped donors of the cohort, an average of about 240,000 unique TCR beta nucleotide sequences were sequenced per donor, about a sixth of them non-productive.

Study-level results and caveats: The sequencing pipeline was judged likely to have produced a cluster of highly shared sequence variants as a technical artifact. A later analysis found that HLA-associated TCR beta chains were more clonally expanded and had lower generation probabilities than equally common non-associated chains. The classifier was reported to diagnose cytomegalovirus status with high specificity and sensitivity in both the original and validation cohorts. A later genetic analysis reported fewer N-insertions in productive TCRs among donors in an Asian-associated ancestry cluster than the roughly 620-donor mean. Over 15 rarely observed V segments, including chromosome 9 orphons, were excluded from the earlier analysis of 550 to 700 of the donors because counts were too low. Sequencing depth was assumed to be roughly uniform across donors in the presence/absence analyses, though that assumption may not hold. Immune exposure information for the cohort was limited to CMV serostatus. A further reported finding was that TCR beta sequences accurately predicted the HLA-A and HLA-B alleles for most subjects in the first cohort. Because HLA typing was unavailable for some donors at each locus, only the typed subset was used in association tests. A later analysis found that most CMV-associated TCR beta chains appeared HLA-restricted, with HLA associations seemingly driven largely by CMV exposure. Because the 87-base-pair reads could not distinguish some IMGT-functional V segments, including TRBV6-2 and TRBV6-3, those segments were excluded. An earlier analysis of 450 to 750 of the donors showed that most TCR beta V segments appeared in productive rearrangements either about 87% or about 30% of the time, which broadly matched IMGT annotations. The authors suggested that the approach could potentially be extended to other disease states and immunological phenotypes. In vitro tests confirmed that a few of the cytomegalovirus-associated TCR beta chains recognize cytomegalovirus antigens. V-gene and J-gene trimming of TCR beta chains was associated with a missense DCLRE1C variant in a later genetic analysis, and the association was replicated in an independent cohort. A later analysis associated 16,951 TCR beta sequences with specific HLA alleles at a false discovery rate of 0.05. A later analysis reported that several top co-occurrence clusters appeared linked to parvovirus B19, influenza, CMV and Epstein-Barr virus. Correlated functional status among segregating V segments might be attributable to linkage disequilibrium, but an unknown experimental factor could not be ruled out. In the study, roughly 160 TCR beta chains were listed as associated with cytomegalovirus. A later analysis found that TCR association rates varied across HLA loci, with DRB1 alleles showing the most associated TCRs and HLA-C alleles the fewest. Strong co-occurrence of HLA alleles, especially DR and DQ, made assigning TCR associations to individual alleles difficult. Across donors, most TCR sequences were observed very rarely, whereas some public TCRs were present in many individuals. The cohort was sequenced for TCR beta chains only, and without alpha or paired-chain data the features that could be detected were limited.

In total, fewer than 750 healthy bone marrow donors made up the cohort. At the time of sampling, all cohort members were nominally healthy, though unrecorded immune exposures were likely present. The donor tested CMV seropositive and was one of the 289 seropositive cohort members. A peripheral blood sample was collected from each donor, and TCR beta sequencing was performed on peripheral blood mononuclear cells. Genomic DNA extraction from the blood cell samples was performed with the Qiagen DNeasy Blood Extraction Kit. About this clone itself: Its antigen has not been determined. No base-level quality is on record; no much larger clone is a single base apart.

The cysteine opens and the phenylalanine closes a CDR3 of 14 amino acids. Only the CDR3 part of the read is kept: 42 bases, read in frame from the first base. V is pruned by 6 bases and J by 7 bases, leaving 8 bases of the junction without a gene match. The germline V gene sets CDR1 to MDHEN and CDR2 to SYDVKM. Library creation used the immunoSEQ multiplex PCR assay. For the multiplex PCR, a mixture combining 60 forward primers for TCR Vbeta segments and 13 reverse primers for TCR Jbeta segments was used. The CDR3 region of rearranged TCR beta genes was amplified from genomic DNA by a multiplex PCR assay. On the Illumina HiSeq System, the amplified TCR beta libraries were sequenced as 87-base-pair reads. Per the authors' processing: A later analysis tallied tens of millions of unique TCR beta chains across the 550 to 850 repertoires, and some 10 million of those chains were shared by two or more donors. Raw reads were error-corrected and collapsed into unique sequences with a nearest-neighbor algorithm that merged closely related sequences to remove PCR and sequencing errors. V, D and J gene segments were assigned by aligning CDR3 sequences to IMGT reference sequences. For a sequence to be retained, a match of at least six nucleotides was required to both a V gene segment and a J gene segment. A rearrangement was called productive if the CDR3 had no stop codons and remained in frame with V and J, and every other rearrangement was called non-productive. CDR3 was defined by IMGT convention, running from the second conserved V-encoded cysteine to the conserved J-encoded phenylalanine. The earlier analysis of about 500 of the donors excluded sequences that lacked an unambiguous match to a single V gene segment. In an earlier analysis of approximately 560 of the donors, a V segment was called functional when productive rearrangements were above 56.7%, and segregating when the standard deviation between donors exceeded 5%. To diagnose cytomegalovirus status from the catalog of TCR beta chain sequences, a statistical classification framework was built. In a later analysis, V and J genes were assigned by comparing TCR nucleotide sequences against IMGT/GENE-DB human TR gene sequences. The TCRdist pipeline was used in a later analysis to assign CDR3 sequences and most-parsimonious VDJ recombination scenarios. In a later analysis, each TCR beta chain was defined by its CDR3 amino acid sequence together with its V-gene family, and reads lacking a unique V-gene family were excluded. A later analysis removed several hundred highly shared, low-generation-probability nucleotide sequences to deal with suspected cross-contamination and a sequencing artifact. For each public chain, a later analysis derived a clonal expansion index from normalized ranks of inferred template counts within each repertoire. Generation probabilities in a later analysis came from a VDJ recombination model fitted to out-of-frame rearrangements, and those results were checked against IGoR. Hypergeometric tests were used in a later analysis to score TCR-TCR, TCR-HLA and TCR-CMV co-occurrence, with a repertoire-size bias correction applied to the TCR pairs. False discovery rates were estimated in a later analysis by permuting HLA or CMV assignments 20 times. In a later analysis, co-occurring TCRs were grouped using DBSCAN, and TCRdist sequence similarity was added for clustering within HLA-allele-positive subsets. Repertoires with fewer than 30,000 or more than 120,000 public chains, plus five repertoires with anomalous nucleotide sharing, were excluded from co-occurrence clustering. TCRdb stores this immuneACCESS table with in-frame sequences only. Part of the clones is absent; in the studies checked, under half of the shortfall reflects unresolved V genes, and no reason is known for the rest. That table supplies the V and J calls and clone size; D and trimming were determined from the DNA. For this sample there are under 200,000 clones; around four fifths appear just once. Of the sample, 1% falls within the top ten clones.

Sequenced material: PBMCs. This receptor was identified in a woman aged 45-59 years in good health and CMV-seropositive. The sequence is built from TRBV28 and TRBJ2-5, with TRBD1 identical over 10 junction bases. The DNA is as follows: TGTGCCAGCAGGGAGGGGACAGGGGTTGGGACCCAGTACTTC. Its amino acids are CASREGTGVGTQYF.